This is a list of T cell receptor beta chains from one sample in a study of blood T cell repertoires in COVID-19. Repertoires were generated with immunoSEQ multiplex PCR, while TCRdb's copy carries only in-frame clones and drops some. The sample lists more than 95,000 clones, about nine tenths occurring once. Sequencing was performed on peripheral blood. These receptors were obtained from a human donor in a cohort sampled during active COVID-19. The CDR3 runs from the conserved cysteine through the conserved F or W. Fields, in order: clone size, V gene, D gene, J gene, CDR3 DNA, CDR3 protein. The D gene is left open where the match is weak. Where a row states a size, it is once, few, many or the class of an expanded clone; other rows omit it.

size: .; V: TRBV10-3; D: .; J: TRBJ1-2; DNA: TGTGCCATCAGTGATCGGGAGGGCAACTATGGCTACACCTTC; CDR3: CAISDREGNYGYTF
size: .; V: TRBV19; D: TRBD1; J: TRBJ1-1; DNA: TGTGCCAGTAGTGTTCTACCGGGACAGATGAACACTGAAGCTTTCTTT; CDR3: CASSVLPGQMNTEAFF
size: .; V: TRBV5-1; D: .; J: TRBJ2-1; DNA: TGCGCCAGCAGCTTGGAGACGGGAGTCGCCAATGAGCAGTTCTTC; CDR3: CASSLETGVANEQFF
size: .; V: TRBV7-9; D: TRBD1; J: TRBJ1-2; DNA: TGTGCCAGCAATCACCTCGGGACAGCATCTTATGGCTACACCTTC; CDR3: CASNHLGTASYGYTF
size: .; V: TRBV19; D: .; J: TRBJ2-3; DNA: TGTGCCAGTAGGAGAGGGGATACGCAGTATTTT; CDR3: CASRRGDTQYF
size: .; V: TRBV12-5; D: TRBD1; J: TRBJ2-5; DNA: TGTGCTAGTGGTTTGGCAGGGGGTCGAGAGACCCAGTACTTC; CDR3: CASGLAGGRETQYF
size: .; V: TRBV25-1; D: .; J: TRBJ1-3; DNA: TGTGCCAGCACTGTTTTTGAGAGCTCTGGAAACACCATATATTTT; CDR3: CASTVFESSGNTIYF
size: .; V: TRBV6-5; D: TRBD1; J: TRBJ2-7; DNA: TGTGCCAGCAGTTACGGGACAGTTCTTTCCTACGAGCAGTACTTC; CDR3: CASSYGTVLSYEQYF
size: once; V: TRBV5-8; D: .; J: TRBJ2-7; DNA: TGTGCCAGCAGCTTGCCCCAATACAGGGTTCGCGAGCAGTACTTC; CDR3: CASSLPQYRVREQYF
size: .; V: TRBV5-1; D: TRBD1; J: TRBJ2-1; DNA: TGCGCCAGCAGCTTGGATCGGGATTACGACAGGGGGTCCTACAATGAGCAGTTCTTC; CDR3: CASSLDRDYDRGSYNEQFF
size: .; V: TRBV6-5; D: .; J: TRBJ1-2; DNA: TGTGCCAGCATCCCCTCTGGCACCGAACGTGGCTACACCTTC; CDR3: CASIPSGTERGYTF
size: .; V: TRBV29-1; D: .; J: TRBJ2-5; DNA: TGCAGCGGTGCGGGCAGTCAGACCCAGTACTTC; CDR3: CSGAGSQTQYF
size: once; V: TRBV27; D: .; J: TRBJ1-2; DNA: TGTGCCAGCAGTTTCGGGGGGAGTGAAAACTATGGCTACACCTTC; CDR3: CASSFGGSENYGYTF
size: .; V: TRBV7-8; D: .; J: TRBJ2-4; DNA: TGTGCCAGCAGCTTAAGGGGGGGCAGTAGGGCCATTCAGTACTTC; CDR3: CASSLRGGSRAIQYF
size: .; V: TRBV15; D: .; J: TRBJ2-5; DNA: TGTGCCACCAGCACAAACAGGGCGACGGGGGAGACCCAGTACTTC; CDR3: CATSTNRATGETQYF
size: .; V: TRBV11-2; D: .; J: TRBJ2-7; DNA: TGTGCCAGCAGCCCACGGAGGGAGTATTACGAGCAGTACTTC; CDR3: CASSPRREYYEQYF
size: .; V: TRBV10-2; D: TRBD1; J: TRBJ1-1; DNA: TGCGCCAGCAGTGAGTCCGGGGACAGGGAAGCTTTCTTT; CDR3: CASSESGDREAFF
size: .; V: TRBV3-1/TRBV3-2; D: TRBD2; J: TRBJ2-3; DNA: TGTGCCAGCAGCCAAGCCTCTAACGCGGGGGGCACCACAGATACGCAGTATTTT; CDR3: CASSQASNAGGTTDTQYF
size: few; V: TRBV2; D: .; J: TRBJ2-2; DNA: TGTGCCAGCAGTGAAGCGCGGGTGGCGTCCGGGGAGCTGTTTTTT; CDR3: CASSEARVASGELFF
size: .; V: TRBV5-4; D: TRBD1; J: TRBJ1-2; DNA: TGTGCCAGCAGCCTAGGACAGGGGGCTCGTGGCTACACCTTC; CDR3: CASSLGQGARGYTF
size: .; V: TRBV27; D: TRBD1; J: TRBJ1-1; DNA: TGTGCCAGCACCGCTGGGACAGGGATCATGAACACTGAAGCTTTCTTT; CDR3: CASTAGTGIMNTEAFF
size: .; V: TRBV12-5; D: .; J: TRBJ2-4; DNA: TGTGCTAGTGGTTTGCCTGCCAAAAACATTCAGTACTTC; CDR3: CASGLPAKNIQYF
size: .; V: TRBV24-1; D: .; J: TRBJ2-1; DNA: TGTGCCACCAGTGAGGGGGACACCTGGTTCTTC; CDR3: CATSEGDTWFF
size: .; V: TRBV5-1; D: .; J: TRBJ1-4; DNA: TGCGCCAGCAGCTTGACGACGAGGACTAATGAAAAACTGTTTTTT; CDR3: CASSLTTRTNEKLFF
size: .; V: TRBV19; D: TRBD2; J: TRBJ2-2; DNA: TGTGCCAGCACGAGACTAGCGGGAGCGAACACCGGGGAGCTGTTTTTT; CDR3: CASTRLAGANTGELFF
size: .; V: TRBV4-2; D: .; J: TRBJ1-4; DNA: TGTGCCAGCAGCCAAAACTTGAATGAAAAACTGTTTTTT; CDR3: CASSQNLNEKLFF
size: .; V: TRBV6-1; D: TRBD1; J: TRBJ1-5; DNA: TGTGCCAGCAGTGAGGCGACAGGGGGCGAAGCTTGGCAGCCCCAGCATTTT; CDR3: CASSEATGGEAWQPQHF
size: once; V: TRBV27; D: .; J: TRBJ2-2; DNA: TGTGCCAGCAGTACGCCGGGGAGGTTGGGCGGGGAGCTGTTTTTT; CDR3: CASSTPGRLGGELFF
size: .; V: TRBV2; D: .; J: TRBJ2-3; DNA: TGTGCCAGCAGTGAAGCGCAGCCAGGGACAGATACGCAGTATTTT; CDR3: CASSEAQPGTDTQYF
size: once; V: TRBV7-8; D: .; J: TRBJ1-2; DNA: TGTGCCAGCAGCCCCCCCGACGGCGGTATCTATGGCTACACCTTC; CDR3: CASSPPDGGIYGYTF
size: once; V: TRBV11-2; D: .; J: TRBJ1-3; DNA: TGTGCCAGCAGCTCCCAGGTCTCTGGAAACACCATATATTTT; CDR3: CASSSQVSGNTIYF
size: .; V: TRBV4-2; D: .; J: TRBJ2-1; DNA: TGTGCCAGCAGCCCCGGACTAACAACCAATGAGCAGTTCTTC; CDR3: CASSPGLTTNEQFF
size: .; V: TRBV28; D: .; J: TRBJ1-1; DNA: TGTGCCAGCAGTCGGGTAGTCACTGAAGCTTTCTTT; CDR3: CASSRVVTEAFF
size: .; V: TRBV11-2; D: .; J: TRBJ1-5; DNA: TGTGCCAGCACCGACTCCGCTCAGCCCCAGCATTTT; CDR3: CASTDSAQPQHF
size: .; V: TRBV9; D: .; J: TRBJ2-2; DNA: TGTGCCAGCAGCCGAATAGGGGGTTGGAACACCGGGGAGCTGTTTTTT; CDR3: CASSRIGGWNTGELFF
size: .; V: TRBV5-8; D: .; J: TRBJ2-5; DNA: TGTGCCAGCGGGGACGCGGGACAAGAGACCCAGTACTTC; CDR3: CASGDAGQETQYF
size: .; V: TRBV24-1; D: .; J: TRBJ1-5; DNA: TGTGCCACCAGGAGGACCGATAGCGTCAATCAGCCCCAGCATTTT; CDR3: CATRRTDSVNQPQHF
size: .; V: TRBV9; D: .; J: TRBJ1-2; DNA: TGTGCCAGCAGCGGGGGGCGAGTGATTGATGGCTACACCTTC; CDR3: CASSGGRVIDGYTF
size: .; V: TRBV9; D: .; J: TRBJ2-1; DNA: TGTGCCAGCAGCGTTGGTGGGGCTTCCTACAATGAGCAGTTCTTC; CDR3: CASSVGGASYNEQFF
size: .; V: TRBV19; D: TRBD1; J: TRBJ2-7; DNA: TGTGCCAGTAGTATCCGGCAGGGGGAATACGAGCAGTACTTC; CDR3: CASSIRQGEYEQYF
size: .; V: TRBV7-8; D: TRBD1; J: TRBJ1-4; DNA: TGTGCCAGCAGCCTAAGGGACAGGGGCCAAGCAACTAATGAAAAACTGTTTTTT; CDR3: CASSLRDRGQATNEKLFF
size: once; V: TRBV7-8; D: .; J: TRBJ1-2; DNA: TGTGCCAGCAGCTCGGGAGCAGTTGGGCTCGGGTATGGCTACACCTTC; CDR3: CASSSGAVGLGYGYTF
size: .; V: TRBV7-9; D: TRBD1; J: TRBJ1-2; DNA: TGTGCCAGCAGCTTGCGGGGACAGGGAGGGTATGGCTACACCTTC; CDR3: CASSLRGQGGYGYTF
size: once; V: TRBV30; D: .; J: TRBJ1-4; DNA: TGTGCCTGGAGTCCCGGACAGGAAAAACTGTTTTTT; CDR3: CAWSPGQEKLFF
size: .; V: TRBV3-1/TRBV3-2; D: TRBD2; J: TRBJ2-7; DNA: TGTGCCAGCAGCCAAGACAGGGCTAGCGGGATCTACGAGCAGTACTTC; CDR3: CASSQDRASGIYEQYF
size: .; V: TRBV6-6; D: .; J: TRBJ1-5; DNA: TGTGCCAGCAGTCAAACAGGGAAGGGGCGATATAGCAATCAGCCCCAGCATTTT; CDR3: CASSQTGKGRYSNQPQHF
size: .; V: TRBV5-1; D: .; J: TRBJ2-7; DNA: TGCGCCAGCAGCTGGGGGTTGGCTAGCGACATGTACGAGCAGTACTTC; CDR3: CASSWGLASDMYEQYF
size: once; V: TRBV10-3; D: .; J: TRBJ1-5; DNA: TGTGCCATCAACGCAGGGATCGATCAGCCCCAGCATTTT; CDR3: CAINAGIDQPQHF
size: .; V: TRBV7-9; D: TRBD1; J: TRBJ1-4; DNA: TGTGCCAGCAGCTTCGGGACAGGGGATGAAAAACTGTTTTTT; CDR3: CASSFGTGDEKLFF
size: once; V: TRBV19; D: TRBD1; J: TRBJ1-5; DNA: TGTGCCAGTACCATGACAGGGCCTAGCAATCAGCCCCAGCATTTT; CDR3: CASTMTGPSNQPQHF